The 11 T cell receptor beta chains below come from one sample, sequenced in a study of T cells in Graves' hyperthyroidism and ophthalmopathy. Amplification yielded TCR beta CDR3 regions, with RNA transcripts as the source. First-round RT-PCR of the TCR CDR3 relied on the HTBI primer set. TCRdb called the multiplex PCR reads again in MiXCR, with one record for every CDR3 protein. The data contain about 540,000 distinct CDR3 sequences, about 45% of them singletons. The material sequenced was peripheral blood or thyroid tissue (not recorded which). All receptors come from a young woman with Graves' hyperthyroidism.

This clonotype occurred once. The J gene is TRBJ2-5, the V gene TRBV29-1, with 9 positions matching TRBD1. The V segment lost 5 bases and the J segment 2 bases; nucleotides outside the gene matches: 3. This CDR3 is built from 13 residues. The germline V gene encodes CDR1 SQVTM and CDR2 ANQGSEA. The CDR3 DNA is TGCAGCGTTTCGGACAGGGGACAAGAGACCCAGTACTTC. Protein: CSVSDRGQETQYF.

This clonotype was seen more than once but under ten times. The chain is built from TRBV11-3 and TRBJ2-7; D unclear. Per germline, CDR1 SGHNT and CDR2 YENEEA. The CDR3 sequence is 13 residues long. V lost 1 base and J 2 bases, leaving 6 bases between the germline ends. The CDR3 DNA reads TGTGCCAGCAGCTTAGCCCCCACCTACGAGCAGTACTTC. It encodes CASSLAPTYEQYF.

The chain has TRBV5-1 and TRBJ1-6, with D unclear. Germline V gives CDR1 SGHRS, CDR2 YFSETQ. This CDR3 has 16 residues. V was trimmed by 4 bases and J by 7 bases, leaving 18 bases between them. CDR3 nucleotides: TGCGCCAGCAGCCCGGACCTTATCAGAAGGAATTCACCCCTCCACTTT. Protein product: CASSPDLIRRNSPLHF.

This chain uses TRBV7-8 with TRBJ1-4; possible D gene TRBD1, 6 bases. Trimming removed 6 bases at V and 4 bases at J, with 12 bases between. Germline V gene lookup returns CDR1 SGHVS and CDR2 FQNEAQ. This CDR3 is 14 amino acids long. The CDR3 nucleotides read TGTGCCAGCAGGAACCGGGACATTAATGAAAAACTGTTTTTT. Its protein is CASRNRDINEKLFF.

V is TRBV19 and J is TRBJ1-1; D is unclear. Germline V gives CDR1 LNHDA, CDR2 SQIVND (reference sequence). V lost 9 bases and J lost 0, with 17 bases in between. This CDR3 contains 15 residues. CDR3 sequence: CASSQADTMNTEAFF. In DNA form, the CDR3 reads TGTGCCAGCAGCCAAGCCGACACCATGAACACTGAAGCTTTCTTT.

This clonotype came up many times. J is TRBJ1-3 and V is TRBV15; D is unresolved. CDR3 length: 15 amino acids. Germline values: CDR1 LNHNV, CDR2 YYDKDF (reference sequence). The V end was cut by 0 bases, the J end by 4 bases, with 10 bases between. CDR3 sequence (DNA): TGTGCCACCAGCAGAGATAGTTCGGCGGGAAACACCATATATTTT. Protein sequence: CATSRDSSAGNTIYF. The full variable domain, its missing parts supplied by reference TRBV15 and TRBJ1-3, is DAMVIQNPRYQVTQFGKPVTLSCSQTLNHNVMYWYQQKSSQAPKLLFHYYDKDFNNEADTPDNFQSRRPNTSFCFLDIRSPGLGDTAMYLCATSRDSSAGNTIYFGEGSWLTVV.

This clonotype has ten or more counts. CDR3 amino acids: CSVEEALGYGYTF. CDR3 DNA sequence: TGCAGCGTTGAGGAAGCTTTAGGGTATGGCTACACCTTC. The J gene is TRBJ1-2, the V gene TRBV29-1; D is unresolved. Per germline, CDR1 SQVTM and CDR2 ANQGSEA. CDR3 length: 13 residues. Trimming took off 3 bases at V and 5 bases at J, with 13 bases between the two ends.

Notes on this clonotype: Germline is not matched at one junction end, which may reflect a read error. V usage is TRBV10-3 and J usage is TRBJ1-2; 8 bases align to TRBD1. The CDR3 has 15 amino acids. Germline V lookup: CDR1 ENHRY, CDR2 SYGVKD. This chain's CDR3 is CASSPGTGSYYGYTF. CDR3 nucleotide sequence: TGTGCCAGCAGTCCGGGGACAGGATCCTACTATGGCTACACCTTC.

The chain is built from TRBV7-9 and TRBJ2-7; D may be TRBD1 (5 bases). Germline V lookup: CDR1 SEHNR, CDR2 FQNEAQ (reference sequence). Trimming cost V 5 bases and J 1 base, with 15 bases left between them. The CDR3 length is 15 residues. CDR3 sequence: CASSQTTEPSYEQYF. CDR3 DNA: TGTGCCAGCAGCCAAACGACAGAACCTTCCTACGAGCAGTACTTC.

The chain is built from TRBV29-1 and TRBJ1-2; TRBD1 matches 8 bases. Germline V gene data show CDR1 as SQVTM and CDR2 as ANQGSEA. The trim removed 4 bases at V and 4 bases at J, leaving 8 bases unmatched. This CDR3 has 14 residues. CDR3 sequence reads: CSVASGGFGYGYTF. In nucleotides, the CDR3 is TGCAGCGTTGCGTCAGGGGGCTTTGGCTATGGCTACACCTTC. The complete variable domain, with remaining parts taken from reference TRBV29-1 and TRBJ1-2, reads SAVISQKPSRDICQRGTSLTIQCQVDSQVTMMFWYRQQPGQSLTLIATANQGSEATYESGFVIDKFPISRPNLTFSTLTVSNMSPEDSSIYLCSVASGGFGYGYTFGSGTRLTVV.

V is TRBV7-2 and J is TRBJ1-1; 8 bases map to TRBD1. Germline trimming cut 4 bases from V and 4 bases from J; bases unmatched to any gene: 5. CDR1 is SGHTA, CDR2 FQGNSA, per germline. The CDR3 length is 14 residues. The CDR3 DNA is TGTGCCAGCAGCTATGACAGGGGCCCCACTGAAGCTTTCTTT. Protein sequence: CASSYDRGPTEAFF. The full variable domain, its missing parts supplied by reference TRBV7-2 and TRBJ1-1, is GAGVSQSPSNKVTEKGKDVELRCDPISGHTALYWYRQSLGQGLEFLIYFQGNSAPDKSGLPSDRFSAERTGGSVSTLTIQRTQQEDSAVYLCASSYDRGPTEAFFGQGTRLTVV.